What follows describes a single T cell receptor (beta chain). Its antigen is unidentified. The entry originates in a study of cytomegalovirus exposure and HLA in healthy donors. Study-level information: Previous work identified 120 million or so unique TCR beta sequences from approximately 190 million T cells. Among approximately 390 genotyped donors, around 77% fell in the Caucasian-associated ancestry cluster. Findings and caveats of the study: Follow-up analysis found HLA locus-dependent TCR association rates, highest for DRB1 and lowest for HLA-C. Per a prior analysis, the majority of TCR beta V segments were productive roughly 87% or roughly 30% of the time.

The PCR used 60 Vbeta and 13 Jbeta primers. Some clones are missing from TCRdb's copy, which holds only in-frame ones; the method was immunoSEQ multiplex PCR. The sample holds roughly 80,000 clones. CDR3 length: 14 residues. Trimming removed 4 bases from V and 2 bases from J, with 12 bases in between. Germline V gene lookup returns CDR1 SGHRS and CDR2 YFSETQ. The chain links TRBV5-1 to TRBJ2-5; D possibly corresponds to TRBD1 (5 bases). This TCR was recovered from a man in his forties or fifties in good health and CMV-seronegative. The sequenced sample consisted of PBMCs. CDR3 DNA sequence: TGCGCCAGCAGCAGGCCGGCAGGGCAAGAGACCCAGTACTTC. Translated, it gives CASSRPAGQETQYF.